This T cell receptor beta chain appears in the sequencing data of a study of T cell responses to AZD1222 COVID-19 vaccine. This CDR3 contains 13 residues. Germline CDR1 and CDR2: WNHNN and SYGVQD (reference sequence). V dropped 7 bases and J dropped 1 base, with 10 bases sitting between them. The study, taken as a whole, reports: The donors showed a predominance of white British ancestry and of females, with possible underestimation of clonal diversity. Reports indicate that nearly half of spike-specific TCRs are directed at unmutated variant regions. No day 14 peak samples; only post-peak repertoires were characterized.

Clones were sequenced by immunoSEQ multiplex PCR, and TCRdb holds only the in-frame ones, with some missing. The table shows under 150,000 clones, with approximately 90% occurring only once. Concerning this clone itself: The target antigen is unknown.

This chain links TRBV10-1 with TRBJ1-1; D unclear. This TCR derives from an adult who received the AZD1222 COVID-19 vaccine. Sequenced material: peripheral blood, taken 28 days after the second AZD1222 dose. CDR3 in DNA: TGCGCCAGCACCCAGGAACCGAACACTGAAGCTTTCTTT. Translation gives CASTQEPNTEAFF.